A selection of T cell receptor beta chains follows, all from one sample in a study of blood T cell repertoires in COVID-19. Assay: immunoSEQ multiplex PCR; the TCRdb copy retains only in-frame clones and omits some. The sample lists 310,000 or so clones, about nine tenths occurring once. The sequenced sample was PBMCs or T cells enriched from blood (not recorded which). The receptors come from a woman under 40 who had recovered from COVID-19. The CDR3 runs from the conserved cysteine through the conserved F or W. A D gene is named only where the DNA matches it firmly. Size is stated for part of the rows, as once, few or many counts, or as a class when the clone is expanded.

D gene: TRBD2
V gene: TRBV7-2
clone size: -
J gene: TRBJ2-7
CDR3 DNA: TGTGCCAGCAGCCCCACCAATAGCGGGAGATACGAGCAGTACTTC
CDR3 protein: CASSPTNSGRYEQYF

D gene: TRBD2
V gene: TRBV5-4
clone size: few
J gene: TRBJ2-7
CDR3 DNA: TGTGCCAGCAGCTTGGGTAGCGGGAGGGTCCGGGGCGAGCAGTACTTC
CDR3 protein: CASSLGSGRVRGEQYF

D gene: TRBD2
V gene: TRBV7-9
clone size: -
J gene: TRBJ2-1
CDR3 DNA: TGTGCCAGCAGCCCCTCAACTAGCGGGACTTACAATGAGCAGTTCTTC
CDR3 protein: CASSPSTSGTYNEQFF

D gene: TRBD2
V gene: TRBV5-1
clone size: -
J gene: TRBJ2-5
CDR3 DNA: TGCGCCAGTACCGTCCGACGACTAGCGGGAGTTGAAGAGACCCAGTACTTC
CDR3 protein: CASTVRRLAGVEETQYF

D gene: TRBD1
V gene: TRBV30
clone size: once
J gene: TRBJ2-2
CDR3 DNA: TGTGCCTGGGGACCCTGGGCAGGGGGAACGAGAGGGACCGGGGAGCTGTTTTTT
CDR3 protein: CAWGPWAGGTRGTGELFF

D gene: -
V gene: TRBV19
clone size: -
J gene: TRBJ2-1
CDR3 DNA: TGTGCCAGTAGTAGGACAGAATTGGCCTACAATGAGCAGTTCTTC
CDR3 protein: CASSRTELAYNEQFF

D gene: TRBD2
V gene: TRBV4-3
clone size: few
J gene: TRBJ2-1
CDR3 DNA: TGCGCCAGCAGCCAAGGGACTAGCGGGGATTACAATGAGCAGTTCTTC
CDR3 protein: CASSQGTSGDYNEQFF

D gene: -
V gene: TRBV19
clone size: -
J gene: TRBJ2-1
CDR3 DNA: TGTGCCAGTAGTATAGTCAGGGGAGACAATGAGCAGTTCTTC
CDR3 protein: CASSIVRGDNEQFF

D gene: TRBD1
V gene: TRBV7-9
clone size: -
J gene: TRBJ1-1
CDR3 DNA: TGTGCCAGCAGCTTAGGGACAGGCGATACTGAAGCTTTCTTT
CDR3 protein: CASSLGTGDTEAFF

D gene: -
V gene: TRBV27
clone size: -
J gene: TRBJ1-2
CDR3 DNA: TGTGCCAGCAGTCCTTCCGGAGTAGGTGGCTACACCTTC
CDR3 protein: CASSPSGVGGYTF

D gene: TRBD2
V gene: TRBV6-5
clone size: -
J gene: TRBJ2-2
CDR3 DNA: TGTGCCAGCAGTTACGATCGGGGGGACACCGGGGAGCTGTTTTTT
CDR3 protein: CASSYDRGDTGELFF

D gene: -
V gene: TRBV27
clone size: -
J gene: TRBJ2-2
CDR3 DNA: TGTGCCAGCAGTTTATCGGGTCAGGGGGGCATCGGGGAGCTGTTTTTT
CDR3 protein: CASSLSGQGGIGELFF

D gene: TRBD1
V gene: TRBV19
clone size: -
J gene: TRBJ2-7
CDR3 DNA: TGTGCCAGTAGTAACCCATTAAAGGACAGGGGGAACGAGCAGTACTTC
CDR3 protein: CASSNPLKDRGNEQYF

D gene: -
V gene: TRBV11-2
clone size: -
J gene: TRBJ2-5
CDR3 DNA: TGTGCCAGCAGCTTAGCAGGGGCCGGAGAGACCCAGTACTTC
CDR3 protein: CASSLAGAGETQYF

D gene: TRBD2
V gene: TRBV29-1
clone size: -
J gene: TRBJ2-1
CDR3 DNA: TGCAGCGTTGCACCGGGACTAGCGGGAGCCCCGTTCTTC
CDR3 protein: CSVAPGLAGAPFF

D gene: -
V gene: TRBV28
clone size: -
J gene: TRBJ1-2
CDR3 DNA: TGTGCCAGCGATAGTTCCTATGGCTACACCTTC
CDR3 protein: CASDSSYGYTF

D gene: TRBD2
V gene: TRBV9
clone size: -
J gene: TRBJ2-1
CDR3 DNA: TGTGCCAGCAGCGTAGGGACTAGCGGGGGGGAGCAGTTCTTC
CDR3 protein: CASSVGTSGGEQFF

D gene: TRBD1
V gene: TRBV7-3
clone size: -
J gene: TRBJ2-2
CDR3 DNA: TGTGCCAGCAGCCCCGACCGGGACAGGGGAACCGGGGAGCTGTTTTTT
CDR3 protein: CASSPDRDRGTGELFF

D gene: -
V gene: TRBV28
clone size: -
J gene: TRBJ1-1
CDR3 DNA: TGTGCCAGCAGTTTAGGGCGGGGGCGAACTGAAGCTTTCTTT
CDR3 protein: CASSLGRGRTEAFF

D gene: TRBD1
V gene: TRBV11-2
clone size: few
J gene: TRBJ2-2
CDR3 DNA: TGTGCCAGCAGTCCACAGGGGTCCACCGGGGAGCTGTTTTTT
CDR3 protein: CASSPQGSTGELFF

D gene: TRBD2
V gene: TRBV30
clone size: -
J gene: TRBJ2-1
CDR3 DNA: TGTGCCTGGAGTCGACTAGCGGGGAGTTACAATGAGCAGTTCTTC
CDR3 protein: CAWSRLAGSYNEQFF

D gene: TRBD1
V gene: TRBV27
clone size: -
J gene: TRBJ2-2
CDR3 DNA: TGTGCCAGCAGTTGGGGACAGGGGAACGGGGAGCTGTTTTTT
CDR3 protein: CASSWGQGNGELFF

D gene: TRBD1
V gene: TRBV15
clone size: -
J gene: TRBJ1-5
CDR3 DNA: TGTGCCACCAGCACCTGGACAGGGGTGGGTCAGCCCCAGCATTTT
CDR3 protein: CATSTWTGVGQPQHF

D gene: -
V gene: TRBV19
clone size: -
J gene: TRBJ1-5
CDR3 DNA: TGTGCCAGTAGTATAGGAGGACAGTACTATCAGCCCCAGCATTTT
CDR3 protein: CASSIGGQYYQPQHF

D gene: TRBD1
V gene: TRBV28
clone size: -
J gene: TRBJ1-4
CDR3 DNA: TGTGCCAGCAGTTTGGAGGGACAGAGTAATGAAAAACTGTTTTTT
CDR3 protein: CASSLEGQSNEKLFF

D gene: -
V gene: TRBV7-9
clone size: -
J gene: TRBJ2-7
CDR3 DNA: TGTGCCAGCAGCTCGGGAAACAGTGAGGCCTACGAGCAGTACTTC
CDR3 protein: CASSSGNSEAYEQYF

D gene: TRBD2
V gene: TRBV7-3
clone size: -
J gene: TRBJ2-3
CDR3 DNA: TGTGCCAGCAGCTTAGGCGGGAGTCGGGTAGATACGCAGTATTTT
CDR3 protein: CASSLGGSRVDTQYF

D gene: -
V gene: TRBV6-2/TRBV6-3
clone size: -
J gene: TRBJ1-1
CDR3 DNA: TGTGCCAGCAGTTACAGGGGCATGAACACTGAAGCTTTCTTT
CDR3 protein: CASSYRGMNTEAFF

D gene: TRBD2
V gene: TRBV4-2
clone size: -
J gene: TRBJ2-2
CDR3 DNA: TGTGCCAGCAGCCAAATCCAAGGACTAGCGGGAGGGACCGGGGAGCTGTTTTTT
CDR3 protein: CASSQIQGLAGGTGELFF

D gene: -
V gene: TRBV6-2/TRBV6-3
clone size: -
J gene: TRBJ1-1
CDR3 DNA: TGTGCCAGCAGTTATTTCGGAGGGTCCCTTAGAAGCTCTGAAGCTTTCTTT
CDR3 protein: CASSYFGGSLRSSEAFF

D gene: TRBD1
V gene: TRBV19
clone size: -
J gene: TRBJ1-1
CDR3 DNA: TGTGCCAGTAGGACAGGGGGCTTTGCGAGGACTGAAGCTTTCTTT
CDR3 protein: CASRTGGFARTEAFF

D gene: TRBD1
V gene: TRBV18
clone size: -
J gene: TRBJ1-5
CDR3 DNA: TGTGCCAGCTCACCTCAGGGGGCGGGTCAGCCCCAGCATTTT
CDR3 protein: CASSPQGAGQPQHF

D gene: -
V gene: TRBV28
clone size: -
J gene: TRBJ1-2
CDR3 DNA: TGTGCCAGCAGTTTATTCCGGGGACACTTCTATGGCTACACCTTC
CDR3 protein: CASSLFRGHFYGYTF

D gene: -
V gene: TRBV30
clone size: -
J gene: TRBJ1-5
CDR3 DNA: TGTGCCTGGATTCCAACGTGCGGTAGCAATCAGCCCCAGCATTTT
CDR3 protein: CAWIPTCGSNQPQHF